This TCR beta chain was retrieved from a study of CD8+ T cells in alopecia areata. The wider study: Scoring of treated patients' severity used the percentage of affected scalp area.

As the sequencing template, cDNA was produced by extracting RNA and reverse transcribing it. The repertoire was sequenced with immunoSEQ multiplex PCR; TCRdb's copy has only in-frame clones and lacks some. The data hold over 70,000 clones, with around two thirds observed a single time. Specified treatment: oral pan-JAK inhibitor, 5-10 mg twice daily. The material sequenced was CD8+ T cells sorted from blood, taken at week 24, from a patient treated with tofacitinib. The origin of this receptor is a human donor with alopecia areata.

The CDR3: CASSLGRGYEQFF. DNA of the CDR3: TGTGCCAGCAGTTTGGGCAGGGGATATGAGCAGTTCTTC. V gene TRBV27 combines with J gene TRBJ2-1; the D gene is possibly TRBD1 (6 bases). This CDR3 has 13 amino acids. The germline V gene has CDR1 MNHEY and CDR2 SMNVEV (reference sequence). The V end was cut by 3 bases, the J end by 8 bases, with 11 bases between.